This TCR beta chain appears in the sequencing data of a study of blood T cell repertoires in COVID-19. Whole-study context: Sample material is recorded as cDNA or gDNA derived from T cells, B-cell-depleted T cells, or PBMCs.

Authors' processing steps: Cell counts per sample came from amplifying reference gene primers. Measured with immunoSEQ multiplex PCR; TCRdb has only the in-frame clones, and not every one. That table supplies the V and J calls and clone size; D and trimming were determined from the DNA. The table lists roughly 200,000 clones, 86% of them singletons. The study recruited people aged roughly 18 to 89 years across 24 US areas. Donors were grouped by their self-reported clinical history. Deletions cut 5 bases from V and 5 bases from J, with 16 bases between. Germline V CDR1 and CDR2: SEHNR, FQNEAQ (reference sequence). This CDR3 contains 15 residues.

J is TRBJ2-1 and V is TRBV7-9, with a possible D match to TRBD1 (6 bases). The sample comprised PBMCs or T cells enriched from blood (not recorded which). The source of this sequence is a woman between 45 and 60 years old in a cohort exposed to, infected with or recovered from COVID-19 (not recorded which). The CDR3 DNA reads as TGTGCCAGCAGCCAGGCAGGGGCCCAGCACAATGAGCAGTTCTTC. Its protein product is CASSQAGAQHNEQFF.